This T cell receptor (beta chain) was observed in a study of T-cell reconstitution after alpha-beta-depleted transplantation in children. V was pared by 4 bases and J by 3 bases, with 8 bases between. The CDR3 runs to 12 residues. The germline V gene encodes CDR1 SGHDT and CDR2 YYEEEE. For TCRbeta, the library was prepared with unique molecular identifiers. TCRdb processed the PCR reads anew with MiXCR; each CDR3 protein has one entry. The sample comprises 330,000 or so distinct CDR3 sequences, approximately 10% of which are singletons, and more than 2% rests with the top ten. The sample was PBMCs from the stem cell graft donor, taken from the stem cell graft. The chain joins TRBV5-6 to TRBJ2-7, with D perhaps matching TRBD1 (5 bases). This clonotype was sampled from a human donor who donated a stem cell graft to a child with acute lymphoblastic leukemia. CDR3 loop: CASSQGHYEQYF. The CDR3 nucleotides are TGTGCCAGCAGCCAGGGTCACTACGAGCAGTACTTC. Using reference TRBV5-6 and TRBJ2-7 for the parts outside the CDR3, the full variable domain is DAGVTQSPTHLIKTRGQQVTLRCSPKSGHDTVSWYQQALGQGPQFIFQYYEEEERQRGNFPDRFSGHQFPNYSSELNVNALLLGDSALYLCASSQGHYEQYFGPGTRLTVT.